This record concerns one T cell receptor (beta chain) sequence. No antigen is known for it. The record originates from a study of post-analysis software for immune sequencing data. On the study more broadly: Relapsing-remitting, secondary progressive and progressive-relapsing multiple sclerosis courses were included.

The ends were cut back, 0 bases at V and 3 bases at J, with 7 bases in the middle. The germline V gene has CDR1 SGHTA and CDR2 FQGNSA. CDR3 length: 14 amino acids. Regarding the study as a whole: Batch-mates among the samples co-clustered strongly by F measure. Comparison with controls showed significantly lower normalized Chao1 diversity in multiple sclerosis patients. Comparison of patients with controls showed five or six TRBV segments more frequent in patients, TRBV5-6, TRBV5-1 and TRBV20-1 among them.

Prepared libraries of TCR beta cDNA carried unique molecular identifiers. Yield was about 500,000 cDNA molecules from around 1 to 10 million T cells. TCRdb re-derived calls from the PCR reads in MiXCR, one entry per CDR3 protein. The profile covers roughly 800,000 distinct CDR3 sequences, with about half appearing a single time and 4.9% taken by the ten largest. The specimen sequenced was blood. This chain uses TRBV7-2 with TRBJ2-3; no firm D call. The receptor was derived from a girl aged 5-17 years with multiple sclerosis. As DNA, the CDR3 is TGTGCCAGCAGCTTAGCATCCCGAACAGATACGCAGTATTTT. It specifies CASSLASRTDTQYF.